The 3 T cell receptor beta chains listed next were all sequenced from one sample in a study of cytomegalovirus exposure and HLA in healthy donors. 13 Jbeta primers and 60 Vbeta primers were used for the PCR. The method was immunoSEQ multiplex PCR; TCRdb's version includes in-frame clones alone and lacks a portion of them. Here the sample table reports 40,000 to 55,000 clones. Sequenced sample: PBMCs. These receptors were collected from a male donor in good health and CMV-seropositive.

This chain connects TRBV11-2 to TRBJ2-3; 9 bases match TRBD2. The CDR3 contains 16 residues. The trim removed 4 bases at V and 2 bases at J, leaving 7 bases unmatched. CDR1 SGHAT and CDR2 FQNNGV come from the germline V gene. The CDR3, as DNA: TGTGCCAGCAGCTCTCTTAAGCGGGGGGTCACAGATACGCAGTATTTT. This encodes CASSSLKRGVTDTQYF. The full variable domain, its missing parts supplied by reference TRBV11-2 and TRBJ2-3, is EAGVAQSPRYKIIEKRQSVAFWCNPISGHATLYWYQQILGQGPKLLIQFQNNGVVDDSQLPKDRFSAERLKGVDSTLKIQPAKLEDSAVYLCASSSLKRGVTDTQYFGPGTRLTVL.

The V call is TRBV18, the J call TRBJ2-7; 8 nucleotides align to TRBD1. This CDR3 spans 15 amino acids. After removal of 3 bases from V and 0 bases from J, the junction contained 4 bases not matched to a gene. Germline lookup yields CDR1 KGHSH and CDR2 LQKENI. The CDR3 here is CASSPQGANSYEQYF. CDR3 sequence (DNA): TGTGCCAGCTCACCGCAGGGGGCGAACTCCTACGAGCAGTACTTC.

V is TRBV5-4 and J is TRBJ2-2; the match to TRBD1 covers 10 bases. The CDR3 covers 16 residues. In germline, CDR1 is SGHNT, CDR2 YYREEE (reference sequence). V was pared by 5 bases and J by 5 bases, with 9 bases of the junction left unmatched. The CDR3 DNA reads as TGTGCCAGCAGTTATCCGGGACAGGGGTTGACCGGGGAGCTGTTTTTT. Residues: CASSYPGQGLTGELFF. The entire variable domain, with the rest obtained from reference TRBV5-4 and TRBJ2-2, is as follows: ETGVTQSPTHLIKTRGQQVTLRCSSQSGHNTVSWYQQALGQGPQFIFQYYREEENGRGNFPPRFSGLQFPNYSSELNVNALELDDSALYLCASSYPGQGLTGELFFGEGSRLTVL.